Listed here are 8 T cell receptor beta chains from one sample, sequenced in a study of T cell responses to AZD1222 COVID-19 vaccine. Method: immunoSEQ multiplex PCR; TCRdb's copy keeps in-frame clones and lacks some. The sample gives more than 150,000 clones, less than 95% of which show up once; 1.5% is in the top ten. The sequencing here drew on peripheral blood, taken on day 0 of AZD1222 vaccination. Receptors were obtained from an adult in good health.

This clone turned up a few times. The chain employs TRBV3-1 (or the pseudogene TRBV3-2) and TRBJ2-7; no definite D call. Trimming took off 1 base at V and 0 bases at J, with 4 bases between the two ends. The CDR3 spans 13 residues. Germline V gives CDR1 LGHDT, CDR2 YNNKEL (reference sequence). Written as DNA, the CDR3 is TGTGCCAGCAGCCAAGGCCTCTCCTACGAGCAGTACTTC. Translating gives CASSQGLSYEQYF.

The chain joins TRBV10-3 to TRBJ1-2, with D possibly being TRBD1 (6 bases). This CDR3 has 13 amino acids. Germline assignment: CDR1 ENHRY and CDR2 SYGVKD. With 4 bases removed from V and 6 bases from J, the gap between germline ends came to 12 bases. The CDR3 here is CAISAAGTNGYTF. In nucleotides, the CDR3 is TGTGCCATCAGTGCCGCAGGGACAAATGGCTACACCTTC.

This chain links TRBV25-1 with TRBJ2-7; TRBD1 matches 10 bases. In germline, CDR1 is MGHDK, CDR2 SYGVNS. The CDR3 has 14 amino acids. V lost 6 bases and J lost 2; bases outside the gene matches: 4. The CDR3 DNA reads as TGTGCCAGCAGAGGGACAGGGGACCCCTACGAGCAGTACTTC. Protein product: CASRGTGDPYEQYF.

The chain carries TRBV24-1 and TRBJ2-2; a possible D gene is TRBD1 (5 bases). This CDR3 has 13 amino acids. The V end was cut by 8 bases, the J end by 0 bases, with 6 bases between. Germline V lookup: CDR1 KGHDR, CDR2 SFDVKD. The CDR3 sequence is CATKGPNTGELFF. The CDR3 nucleotides are TGTGCCACCAAGGGGCCGAACACCGGGGAGCTGTTTTTT.

V and J are TRBV18 and TRBJ2-5; TRBD1 is a possible D gene (6 bases). The length of the CDR3 is 15 residues. The V end lost 3 bases, the J end lost 1 base, and 12 bases lay between the germline ends. Per germline, CDR1 KGHSH and CDR2 LQKENI. The CDR3 region has the DNA TGTGCCAGCTCACCCCTGGACAGCATCCAAGAGACCCAGTACTTC. Protein product: CASSPLDSIQETQYF.

The V call is TRBV18, the J call TRBJ1-6; no reliable D call. The germline V and J ends were trimmed by 3 bases and 10 bases, with 10 bases remaining between them. This CDR3 has 13 residues. Per the germline V gene, CDR1 is KGHSH and CDR2 is LQKENI. The CDR3: CASSPFSESPLHF. DNA for the CDR3: TGTGCCAGCTCACCTTTCAGTGAGTCACCCCTCCACTTT.

As concerns this clone: It is unclear where the CDR3 begins or ends on the DNA, so no DNA is shown, and the CDR3 is as TCRdb lists it. The chain is built from TRBV11-2 and TRBJ1-1; the table's TRBD1 call for D was not verified on the DNA. Germline CDR1 SGHAT, CDR2 FQNNGV. The CDR3 extends over 14 residues, inclusive of both ends. The CDR3 protein is CASISILANTEAFF.

The chain uses TRBV28 and TRBJ1-2; D is undetermined. This CDR3 region has 13 residues. Germline lookup yields CDR1 MDHEN and CDR2 SYDVKM. The ends were cut back, 3 bases at V and 3 bases at J, with 8 bases in the middle. CDR3 amino acids: CASSFLNDYGYTF. In nucleotides, the CDR3 is TGTGCCAGCAGTTTTCTGAACGACTATGGCTACACCTTC.